These 26 T cell receptor beta chains originate from one sample sequenced in a study of OX40 agonist ivuxolimab in advanced cancers. The method was immunoSEQ multiplex PCR; TCRdb's version includes in-frame clones alone and lacks a portion of them. The table has about 64,000 clones, approximately 84% seen once. This specimen was CD4+ or CD8+ T cells sorted from blood, taken in a trial of the OX40 agonist ivuxolimab. Receptors originate from an adult with an advanced solid tumor such as melanoma, head and neck, liver or kidney cancer.

This clone showed up just a few times. The chain is built from TRBV6-4 and TRBJ2-1; 10 nucleotides agree with TRBD1. The CDR3 is 15 residues long. From germline, CDR1 is MRHNA and CDR2 SNTAGT. The ends lost 1 base at V and 5 bases at J; junction bases unmatched: 2. This CDR3 reads CASSDWDRGHNEQFF. In DNA form, the CDR3 reads TGTGCCAGCAGTGACTGGGACAGGGGACACAATGAGCAGTTCTTC.

This rearrangement joins TRBV5-1 to TRBJ2-2; tentative D call: TRBD1 (6 bases). The CDR3 loop spans 14 amino acids. CDR1 and CDR2 from the germline V gene are SGHRS and YFSETQ. V gave up 8 bases and J gave up 4 bases, with 15 bases separating them. The CDR3 loop is CASTTAQGTGELFF. The DNA of the CDR3 is TGCGCCAGTACCACGGCACAGGGCACCGGGGAGCTGTTTTTT.

The V call is TRBV7-2, the J call TRBJ2-1; the D is unclear. Between the trimmed V and J ends, which lost 3 bases and 6 bases, there was a span of 9 bases. The CDR3 extends over 13 amino acids. Germline V gene data show CDR1 as SGHTA and CDR2 as FQGNSA. The CDR3 DNA is TGTGCCAGCAGCTTCGGCTCTCGCAATGAGCAGTTCTTC. Translation: CASSFGSRNEQFF.

The chain carries TRBV27 and TRBJ1-1; D remains unclear. Per germline, CDR1 MNHEY and CDR2 SMNVEV (reference sequence). V was cut by 2 bases and J by 1 base, with 8 bases left in between. The CDR3 sequence is 14 residues long. The CDR3 sequence: CASSLLAGNTEAFF. CDR3 bases: TGTGCCAGCAGTTTACTTGCAGGGAACACTGAAGCTTTCTTT.

The V call is TRBV5-5, the J call TRBJ2-3; D might be TRBD2 (5 bases). The V and J ends lost 0 bases and 1 base respectively, with 9 bases between them. CDR1 SGHKS and CDR2 YYEKEE come from the germline V gene (reference sequence). This CDR3 has 15 amino acids. The CDR3 DNA follows: TGTGCCAGCAGCTTGGGAGGGCGGGGCACAGATACGCAGTATTTT. Its translation: CASSLGGRGTDTQYF.

The chain combines TRBV11-2 with TRBJ1-4; D might be TRBD1 (5 bases). Germline V lookup: CDR1 SGHAT, CDR2 FQNNGV. V lost 4 bases, J lost 0 bases, and 6 bases lay in between. The CDR3 spans 14 residues. The CDR3 nucleotides read TGTGCCAGCAGCTCACAGGCAACTAATGAAAAACTGTTTTTT. Protein: CASSSQATNEKLFF.

This chain uses TRBV5-1 with TRBJ2-1; 7 nucleotides line up with TRBD2. The CDR3 consists of 14 residues. Germline V gene data show CDR1 as SGHRS and CDR2 as YFSETQ. The ends lost 6 bases at V and 6 bases at J; junction bases unmatched: 9. Written as DNA, the CDR3 is TGCGCCAGCACCCTGGCGGGAGAGCTCAATGAGCAGTTCTTC. Amino acids: CASTLAGELNEQFF.

The chain recombines TRBV18 with TRBJ1-1; 10 nucleotides match TRBD1. The germline gives CDR1 KGHSH, CDR2 LQKENI. V was pared by 0 bases and J by 7 bases, with 14 bases of the junction left unmatched. The CDR3 is 18 amino acids. The CDR3 DNA reads as TGTGCCAGCTCACCACCCGGCGGGCCTAGACAGGGGGCACGTGAAGCTTTCTTT. Its translation is CASSPPGGPRQGAREAFF. Full variable domain (rest looked up from reference TRBV18 and TRBJ1-1): NAGVMQNPRHLVRRRGQEARLRCSPMKGHSHVYWYRQLPEEGLKFMVYLQKENIIDESGMPKERFSAEFPKEGPSILRIQQVVRGDSAAYFCASSPPGGPRQGAREAFFGQGTRLTVV.

The chain uses TRBV2 and TRBJ1-4; 7 nucleotides align to TRBD1. The CDR3 is 15 residues long. Germline V gives CDR1 SNHLY, CDR2 FYNNEI. Trimming cost V 6 bases and J 0 bases; bases outside gene matches: 4. The CDR3: CASRTGTSTNEKLFF. The CDR3 bases are TGTGCCAGCAGGACAGGGACCTCAACTAATGAAAAACTGTTTTTT.

The chain employs TRBV11-1 and TRBJ2-5; 7 nucleotides align to TRBD1. The CDR3 covers 14 residues. The ends lost 6 bases at V and 1 base at J; junction bases unmatched: 5. Germline CDR1 is SGHAT and CDR2 is FQDESV (reference sequence). Written as DNA, the CDR3 is TGTGCCAGCAGTCCCGACAGGGCCCAAGAGACCCAGTACTTC. As protein: CASSPDRAQETQYF.

There are a few counts of this clone. The V call is TRBV6-1, the J call TRBJ1-2, with D perhaps TRBD1 (5 bases). Per germline, CDR1 MNHNS and CDR2 SASEGT. V was shortened by 4 bases and J by 4 bases, with 10 bases between the two germline ends. The CDR3 is 13 residues long. The DNA of the CDR3 is TGTGCCAGCAGTGGGGGGGGTGTCTATGGCTACACCTTC. Translation: CASSGGGVYGYTF.

The chain combines TRBV5-1 with TRBJ2-7; TRBD2 is a possible D gene (5 bases). This CDR3 has 14 amino acids. Trimming left V 2 bases short and J 3 bases short, with 12 bases between. From germline, CDR1 is SGHRS and CDR2 YFSETQ. The CDR3 region has the DNA TGCGCCAGCAGCTTCGGGCCACGGGACTACGAGCAGTACTTC. Amino acids: CASSFGPRDYEQYF.

The chain uses TRBV18 and TRBJ1-1, with D hard to call. V dropped 5 bases and J dropped 8 bases, with 9 bases sitting between them. In germline, CDR1 is KGHSH, CDR2 LQKENI. The CDR3 contains 11 residues. The CDR3, as DNA: TGTGCCAGCTCAGTTGCCGTAGAAGCTTTCTTT. Its protein product is CASSVAVEAFF. Full variable domain (outside the CDR3, taken from reference TRBV18 and TRBJ1-1): NAGVMQNPRHLVRRRGQEARLRCSPMKGHSHVYWYRQLPEEGLKFMVYLQKENIIDESGMPKERFSAEFPKEGPSILRIQQVVRGDSAAYFCASSVAVEAFFGQGTRLTVV.

Only a few counts were recorded for this clone. The chain joins TRBV11-2 to TRBJ2-7; 10 nucleotides line up with TRBD2. CDR1 and CDR2 from the germline V gene are SGHAT and FQNNGV. CDR3 size: 15 residues. V was clipped by 4 bases and J by 4 bases; unmatched bases: 7. The CDR3 DNA reads TGTGCCAGCAGCTCCTCACTAGCGGGGAAGTACGAGCAGTACTTC. It codes for CASSSSLAGKYEQYF.

This chain uses TRBV9 with TRBJ2-3; D not certain. The CDR3 contains 14 residues. From germline, CDR1 is SGDLS and CDR2 YYNGEE. With 5 bases removed from V and 1 base from J, the gap between germline ends came to 11 bases. The CDR3 DNA follows: TGTGCCAGCAGTTTTCTGCCGGGCACAGATACGCAGTATTTT. It codes for CASSFLPGTDTQYF.

CDR3 region: CASRWSSYEQYF. The CDR3 region has the DNA TGCGCCAGCCGATGGAGCTCCTACGAGCAGTACTTC. The rearrangement uses TRBV10-2 and TRBJ2-7; unclear D gene. Trimming cost V 8 bases and J 0 bases, with 8 bases left between them. This CDR3 has 12 residues. Germline V CDR1 and CDR2: WSHSY, SAAADI.

The chain employs TRBV7-3 and TRBJ2-1; 14 nucleotides match TRBD2. CDR3 length equals 14 residues. Germline CDR1 is SGHTA and CDR2 is FQGTGA. Trimming at V came to 4 bases and at J to 15 bases, leaving 8 bases not matched to a gene. CDR3 in DNA: TGTGCCAGCAGCTCGGGACTAGCGGGAGCCCGATGGTTCTTC. It translates to CASSSGLAGARWFF.

This chain links TRBV18 with TRBJ1-1, with D uncertain. CDR1 and CDR2 (germline): KGHSH, LQKENI. The CDR3 runs 12 residues. Deletions cut 5 bases from V and 7 bases from J, with 11 bases between. This CDR3 reads CASSGIGIEAFF. The CDR3 bases are TGTGCCAGCTCAGGCATTGGGATTGAAGCTTTCTTT.

J is TRBJ2-7 and V is TRBV11-1; 11 positions agree with TRBD2. In germline, CDR1 is SGHAT, CDR2 FQDESV (reference sequence). The CDR3 is 14 amino acids. V dropped 5 bases and J dropped 5; count of bases not matched to a gene: 5. The CDR3 bases are TGTGCCAGCAGCCATACTAGCGGGAGTGACGAGCAGTACTTC. Translating gives CASSHTSGSDEQYF. The variable domain in full, with the rest retrieved from reference TRBV11-1 and TRBJ2-7, is EAEVAQSPRYKITEKSQAVAFWCDPISGHATLYWYRQILGQGPELLVQFQDESVVDDSQLPKDRFSAERLKGVDSTLKIQPAELGDSAMYLCASSHTSGSDEQYFGPGTRLTVT.

There are a few counts of this clone. The gene calls are TRBV30 and TRBJ1-5; TRBD1 might be the D (5 bases). The length of the CDR3 is 13 residues. V was cut by 3 bases and J by 6 bases, with 12 bases left in between. Germline lookup yields CDR1 GTSNPN and CDR2 SVGIG (reference sequence). CDR3 residues: CAWSNQGSQPQHF. The CDR3 DNA reads as TGTGCCTGGAGCAACCAGGGAAGTCAGCCCCAGCATTTT.

This chain connects TRBV10-3 to TRBJ2-2, with a weak D call TRBD1 (6 bases). The CDR3 covers 17 residues. Trimming removed 6 bases from V and 2 bases from J, with 19 bases in between. CDR1 is ENHRY and CDR2 is SYGVKD in the germline V gene. The CDR3 DNA follows: TGTGCCATCAGACTAGGGGGACACCAACGAAACACCGGGGAGCTGTTTTTT. It translates to CAIRLGGHQRNTGELFF.

This chain connects TRBV6-5 to TRBJ2-7, with 9 positions matching TRBD1. The CDR3 is 15 amino acids. Germline V gives CDR1 MNHEY, CDR2 SVGAGI. The V gene end was trimmed by 6 bases and the J gene end by 3 bases; junction bases not matched to a gene: 9. The CDR3 reads CASSSQGAGGYEQYF. DNA of the CDR3: TGTGCCAGCAGCTCACAGGGGGCAGGGGGCTACGAGCAGTACTTC.

This rearrangement joins TRBV10-2 to TRBJ2-7; 11 bases agree with TRBD2. CDR3 length equals 14 residues. V dropped 6 bases and J dropped 0; count of bases not matched to a gene: 1. Germline CDR1 and CDR2: WSHSY and SAAADI. CDR3: CASRGLADSYEQYF. CDR3 in DNA: TGCGCCAGCAGGGGACTAGCGGACTCCTACGAGCAGTACTTC.

V is TRBV4-3 and J is TRBJ2-3, with a tentative D call TRBD1 (6 bases). This CDR3 has 13 residues. V was cut by 5 bases and J by 4 bases, with 10 bases left in between. Germline loops: CDR1 LGHNA, CDR2 YSLEER. CDR3 loop: CASSYRQADTQYF. The DNA of the CDR3 is TGCGCCAGCAGCTACAGACAGGCAGATACGCAGTATTTT.

The chain joins TRBV30 to TRBJ2-5; maybe TRBD2 (5 bases). The J call is doubtful: the DNA matches TRBJ2-7 better. CDR1 GTSNPN and CDR2 SVGIG come from the germline V gene (reference sequence). CDR3 length equals 13 residues. The CDR3 here is CACTGGSLVEQYF. The CDR3 bases are TGTGCCTGTACTGGAGGTTCCCTGGTCGAGCAGTACTTC.

This chain connects TRBV7-9 to TRBJ1-2, with D uncertain. From germline, CDR1 is SEHNR and CDR2 FQNEAQ (reference sequence). V lost 1 base and J 4 bases, leaving 13 bases between the germline ends. The CDR3 has 15 residues. The CDR3 DNA reads as TGTGCCAGCAGCTTAGTTGGGGAAGGGAGCTATGGCTACACCTTC. This codes for CASSLVGEGSYGYTF. Full variable domain (rest looked up from reference TRBV7-9 and TRBJ1-2): DTGVSQNPRHKITKRGQNVTFRCDPISEHNRLYWYRQTLGQGPEFLTYFQNEAQLEKSRLLSDRFSAERPKGSFSTLEIQRTEQGDSAMYLCASSLVGEGSYGYTFGSGTRLTVV.